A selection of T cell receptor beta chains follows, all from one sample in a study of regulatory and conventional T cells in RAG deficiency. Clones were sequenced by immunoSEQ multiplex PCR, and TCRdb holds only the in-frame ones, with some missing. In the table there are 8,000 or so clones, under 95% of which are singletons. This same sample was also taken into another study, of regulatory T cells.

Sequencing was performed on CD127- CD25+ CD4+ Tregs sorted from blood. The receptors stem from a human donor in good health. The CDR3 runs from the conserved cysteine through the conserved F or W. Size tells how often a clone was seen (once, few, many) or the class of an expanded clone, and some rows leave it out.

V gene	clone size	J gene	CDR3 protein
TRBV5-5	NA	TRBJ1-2	CASSPQGAPEYGYTF
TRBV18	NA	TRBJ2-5	CASSPSLVGGRETQYF
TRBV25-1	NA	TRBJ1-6	CASSLTGSGAYSPLHF
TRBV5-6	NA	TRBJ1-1	CASSSLGQGYTEAFF
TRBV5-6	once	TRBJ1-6	CASSAPGHRSSYNSPLHF
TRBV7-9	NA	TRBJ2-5	CASSRRASGGGLETQYF
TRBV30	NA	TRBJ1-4	CAWSVSEKLFF
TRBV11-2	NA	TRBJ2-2	CASSAGQGNTGELFF
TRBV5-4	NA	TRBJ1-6	CASSLQRDRSSPLHF
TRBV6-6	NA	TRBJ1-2	CASSSPDRSLYGYTF
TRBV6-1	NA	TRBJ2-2	CASSVQGAGELFF